The clone carrying this T cell receptor beta chain was detected only a few times. This specimen comes from a study of beta chain features in type 1 diabetes. Reverse transcribing all isolated RNA meant expressed TCRB transcripts were sequenced. Generated by immunoSEQ multiplex PCR, the TCRdb table keeps only in-frame clones and is missing some. The sample yields fewer than 250,000 clones, over 7.5% seen once. The CDR3 is made up of 12 amino acids. Looked up from germline, CDR1 is SGHNT and CDR2 is YYREEE (reference sequence). Trimming removed 5 bases at V and 8 bases at J, with 13 bases between. The chain couples TRBV5-4 to TRBJ1-2; maybe TRBD1 (6 bases). Material for sequencing was naive CD4+ T cells from blood. The origin of this receptor is a woman aged 18-30 years in good health. The CDR3 coding sequence is TGTGCCAGCAGTCCCAAAGGGGGAGGCTACACCTTC. It yields the protein CASSPKGGGYTF.